This T cell receptor (beta chain) derives from a study of shared clonotypes between healthy human individuals. Assay: immunoSEQ multiplex PCR; the TCRdb copy retains only in-frame clones and omits some. The data contain 2 million to 3 million clones, roughly 93% of them singletons. The source is a man aged 18 to 29 in good health. Some clones in this sample may be carry-over from other donors' samples. What was sequenced was naive CD4+ T cells from PBMCs. Subset denoted: CD45RA+ positively selected.

The CDR3 DNA follows: TGTGCCACCAGCAGGGCCCCCGGACAGGGCAGGTATGGCTACACCTTC. Translated: CATSRAPGQGRYGYTF. The gene calls are TRBV15 and TRBJ1-2; TRBD1 agrees at 8 bases. Per the germline V gene, CDR1 is LNHNV and CDR2 is YYDKDF (reference sequence). V dropped 3 bases and J dropped 5; count of bases not matched to a gene: 11. CDR3 length: 16 residues.